This T cell receptor (beta chain) was captured by sequencing in a study of T cells in Graves' hyperthyroidism and ophthalmopathy. The germline CDR1 and CDR2 sequences are KGHDR and SFDVKD. Trimming removed 3 bases at V and 4 bases at J, with 15 bases between. This CDR3 contains 15 residues. With regard to this clonotype: Its antigen is not known.

RNA transcripts provided the source from which TCR beta CDR3 regions were amplified. HTBI primers were used for first-round RT-PCR of the TCR CDR3. TCRdb used MiXCR to reprocess the multiplex PCR reads, holding one entry per CDR3 protein. The sample lists about 500,000 distinct CDR3 sequences, around 15% occurring once. Whole-study results and caveats: The blood repertoire included most of the expanded thyroid clonotypes above 0.001.

Criteria for exclusion of patients were uncontrolled infection, other autoimmune disease, pregnancy or lactation. This chain joins TRBV24-1 and TRBJ2-7; no definite D call. This TCR was sampled from a woman in her twenties or thirties with Graves' ophthalmopathy. The sequenced material came from blood. The CDR3, as DNA: TGTGCCACCAGTGATCCGACCCAAGGTGCGTACGAGCAGTACTTC. Protein sequence: CATSDPTQGAYEQYF.